One sample yielded the 31 T cell receptor beta chains listed below, sequenced in a study of blood T cell repertoires in COVID-19. TCRdb's table, derived via immunoSEQ multiplex PCR, lists solely in-frame clones and lacks some. Seen here are approximately 140,000 clones, about 80% observed once, and the top ten hold approximately 4%. Sample: PBMCs or T cells enriched from blood (not recorded which). These receptors all stem from a man aged 50-60 years in a cohort exposed to, infected with or recovered from COVID-19 (not recorded which).

The V gene is TRBV7-8, the J gene TRBJ2-1, with TRBD2 as a possible D gene (7 bases). The CDR3 sequence is 14 residues long. V was cut by 0 bases and J by 6 bases, with 9 bases left in between. Germline loops: CDR1 SGHVS, CDR2 FQNEAQ. The CDR3 region is CASSLAGGANEQFF. The CDR3 nucleotides are TGTGCCAGCAGCTTAGCAGGGGGGGCCAATGAGCAGTTCTTC. The full variable domain, in which reference TRBV7-8 and TRBJ2-1 provide the parts outside the CDR3, is GAGVSQSPRYKVAKRGQDVALRCDPISGHVSLFWYQQALGQGPEFLTYFQNEAQLDKSGLPSDRFFAERPEGSVSTLKIQRTQQEDSAVYLCASSLAGGANEQFFGPGTRLTVL.

The rearrangement joins TRBV6-5 to TRBJ1-3, with D unclear. Germline V lookup: CDR1 MNHEY, CDR2 SVGAGI. Trimming removed 7 bases from V and 0 bases from J, with 7 bases in between. The CDR3 sequence is 13 residues long. The CDR3 coding sequence is TGTGCCAGCAAACAGAACTCTGGAAACACCATATATTTT. Translated: CASKQNSGNTIYF.

V and J are TRBV28 and TRBJ2-1; 8 nucleotides line up with TRBD2. Germline values: CDR1 MDHEN, CDR2 SYDVKM. This CDR3 comprises 20 residues. J lost 7 bases, V lost 7 bases, and 27 bases had no gene match. CDR3 coding DNA: TGTGCCAGCAACCCTTTTGGAGGGGGGTTCATCGGGAGGGCGGATAATGAGCAGTTCTTC. This translates into CASNPFGGGFIGRADNEQFF.

This clone turned up a few times. The V gene is TRBV10-3, the J gene TRBJ2-7, with D possibly matching TRBD2 (6 bases). The CDR3 runs 15 residues. The V gene's germline CDR1 is ENHRY and CDR2 SYGVKD. Trimming removed 3 bases at V and 5 bases at J, with 17 bases between. The CDR3 is CAISEGGVVGDEQYF. DNA for the CDR3: TGTGCCATCAGTGAAGGCGGGGTGGTCGGTGACGAGCAGTACTTC.

The chain is built from TRBV28 and TRBJ1-5; D gene unclear. CDR1 MDHEN and CDR2 SYDVKM come from the germline V gene. The CDR3 has 14 amino acids. Trimming left V 2 bases short and J 6 bases short, with 11 bases between. The CDR3 protein is CASSLPGSGQPQHF. The CDR3 DNA reads TGTGCCAGCAGTTTACCGGGTTCGGGTCAGCCCCAGCATTTT.

V is TRBV9 and J is TRBJ2-7, with TRBD1 matching 9 bases. This CDR3 has 16 amino acids. The trim removed 4 bases at V and 1 base at J, leaving 9 bases unmatched. The germline gives CDR1 SGDLS, CDR2 YYNGEE. CDR3 region: CASSPGSGTGSYEQYF. Here the CDR3 DNA reads TGTGCCAGCAGCCCCGGATCCGGGACAGGGTCCTACGAGCAGTACTTC.

V usage is TRBV5-1 and J usage is TRBJ1-5; D remains unclear. Germline loops: CDR1 SGHRS, CDR2 YFSETQ. V lost 0 bases, J lost 1 base, and 8 bases lay in between. The CDR3 sequence is 15 residues long. CDR3 sequence: CASSLDGTSNQPQHF. In DNA form, the CDR3 reads TGCGCCAGCAGCTTGGATGGCACGAGCAATCAGCCCCAGCATTTT.

This clone turned up a few times. The same CDR3 is also encoded by other DNA sequences in this sample. This chain uses TRBV28 with TRBJ2-7; 11 positions agree with TRBD2. The trim removed 7 bases at V and 3 bases at J, leaving 5 bases unmatched. The CDR3 loop spans 14 amino acids. Germline assignment: CDR1 MDHEN and CDR2 SYDVKM. CDR3 sequence: CASTLGLAGYEQYF. The CDR3 DNA is TGTGCCAGCACCCTCGGACTAGCGGGCTACGAGCAGTACTTC.

The rearrangement joins TRBV28 to TRBJ2-1; 7 positions match TRBD2. CDR3 length: 14 residues. The germline CDR1 and CDR2 sequences are MDHEN and SYDVKM. V lost 7 bases to trimming and J lost 7 bases; unmatched junction nucleotides: 10. CDR3 region: CASTPGTIQNEQFF. DNA for the CDR3: TGTGCCAGCACTCCCGGGACTATCCAGAATGAGCAGTTCTTC. Using reference TRBV28 and TRBJ2-1 for the parts outside the CDR3, the full variable domain is DVKVTQSSRYLVKRTGEKVFLECVQDMDHENMFWYRQDPGLGLRLIYFSYDVKMKEKGDIPEGYSVSREKKERFSLILESASTNQTSMYLCASTPGTIQNEQFFGPGTRLTVL.

The chain joins TRBV27 to TRBJ1-2; 10 positions agree with TRBD1. CDR1 and CDR2 from the germline V gene are MNHEY and SMNVEV (reference sequence). With V trimmed by 2 bases and J by 4 bases, 4 bases remained unmatched. This CDR3 comprises 15 residues. The CDR3 sequence is CASSLGQGGVYGYTF. In DNA form, the CDR3 reads TGTGCCAGCAGTTTAGGACAGGGGGGGGTCTATGGCTACACCTTC.

The V and J genes are TRBV18 and TRBJ2-2, with D possibly being TRBD1 (6 bases). The CDR3 is made up of 16 amino acids. Germline lookup yields CDR1 KGHSH and CDR2 LQKENI. The V gene lost 0 bases and the J gene lost 7 bases, with 15 bases spanning the gap. CDR3 sequence reads: CASSPPKGGTSGELFF. The CDR3 nucleotides read TGTGCCAGCTCACCACCTAAAGGGGGTACGAGCGGGGAGCTGTTTTTT. The full variable domain, rest sourced from reference TRBV18 and TRBJ2-2, is NAGVMQNPRHLVRRRGQEARLRCSPMKGHSHVYWYRQLPEEGLKFMVYLQKENIIDESGMPKERFSAEFPKEGPSILRIQQVVRGDSAAYFCASSPPKGGTSGELFFGEGSRLTVL.

V gene TRBV7-9 combines with J gene TRBJ2-7; no reliable D call. The CDR3 contains 15 residues. V lost 1 base and J 2 bases, leaving 12 bases between the germline ends. Looked up from germline, CDR1 is SEHNR and CDR2 is FQNEAQ (reference sequence). Here the CDR3 DNA reads TGTGCCAGCAGCTTAGAGCCAGACACCGCCTACGAGCAGTACTTC. Encoded protein: CASSLEPDTAYEQYF.

The chain is built from TRBV10-2 and TRBJ1-1; 8 positions match TRBD1. The V gene end was trimmed by 10 bases and the J gene end by 2 bases; junction bases not matched to a gene: 6. CDR3 length equals 13 residues. Germline assignment: CDR1 WSHSY and CDR2 SAAADI. CDR3 amino acids: CATRGQGNTEAFF. In nucleotides, the CDR3 is TGCGCCACCCGAGGACAGGGAAACACTGAAGCTTTCTTT.

The J gene is TRBJ2-7, the V gene TRBV9, with D perhaps matching TRBD1 (5 bases). Germline lookup yields CDR1 SGDLS and CDR2 YYNGEE. CDR3 length: 15 residues. Between the trimmed V and J ends, which lost 0 bases and 2 bases, there was a span of 12 bases. Written as DNA, the CDR3 is TGTGCCAGCAGCGTAGGTGACAGTTCGACCTACGAGCAGTACTTC. This translates into CASSVGDSSTYEQYF.

This clone was detected a few times. CDR3 DNA sequence: TGTGCCAGCAGCGCCACCGGGACAGGGAGAAACAATGAGCAGTTCTTC. Encoded protein: CASSATGTGRNNEQFF. V usage is TRBV7-9 and J usage is TRBJ2-1; TRBD1 matches at 9 bases. V lost 5 bases, J lost 5 bases, and 10 bases stayed unmatched. CDR3 size: 16 residues. The germline CDR1 and CDR2 sequences are SEHNR and FQNEAQ (reference sequence).

The chain is built from TRBV29-1 and TRBJ2-5; TRBD2 matches at 8 bases. Trimming at V came to 5 bases and at J to 5 bases, leaving 7 bases not matched to a gene. The CDR3 sequence is 13 residues long. Germline assignment: CDR1 SQVTM and CDR2 ANQGSEA. In DNA form, the CDR3 reads TGCAGCGTTACCGGGACTAGTCGGGAGACCCAGTACTTC. This translates into CSVTGTSRETQYF.

V is TRBV28 and J is TRBJ2-1; weak D call: TRBD1 (5 bases). CDR1 and CDR2 from the germline V gene are MDHEN and SYDVKM. This CDR3 region has 15 residues. The ends were cut back, 2 bases at V and 8 bases at J, with 16 bases in the middle. The CDR3 nucleotides are TGTGCCAGCAGTTTAAGGACGGCAGGGTTAGATGAGCAGTTCTTC. This codes for CASSLRTAGLDEQFF.

This rearrangement joins TRBV2 to TRBJ2-6; TRBD1 aligns across 8 bases. The CDR3 extends over 18 amino acids. V lost 5 bases and J lost 0; bases outside the gene matches: 9. In germline, CDR1 is SNHLY, CDR2 FYNNEI. The CDR3 is CASSKLGTGLSGANVLTF. The CDR3 DNA reads as TGTGCCAGCAGTAAACTAGGGACAGGTCTCTCTGGGGCCAACGTCCTGACTTTC.

V and J are TRBV12-3 or TRBV12-4 and TRBJ2-7, with a weak D call TRBD1 (5 bases). V was trimmed by 5 bases and J by 6 bases, leaving 14 bases between them. CDR3 length: 13 residues. For the CDR3, the DNA is TGTGCCAGCAGTCCTGGACAAAGCCGCGAGCAGTACTTC. Translating gives CASSPGQSREQYF.

The chain has TRBV11-2 and TRBJ1-2, with D possibly TRBD1 on 5 matching bases. Germline loops: CDR1 SGHAT, CDR2 FQNNGV. The CDR3 is 18 amino acids. The V end was cut by 4 bases, the J end by 5 bases, with 26 bases between. The CDR3 bases are TGTGCCAGCAGCTCGCTCCCCAAACAGAAGGGGCAATTATATGGCTACACCTTC. Its translation is CASSSLPKQKGQLYGYTF.

The V gene is TRBV11-2, the J gene TRBJ1-2; tentatively, D is TRBD1 (5 bases). There are 13 residues in the CDR3. Germline V gives CDR1 SGHAT, CDR2 FQNNGV. The V end lost 1 base, the J end lost 4 bases, and 7 bases lay between the germline ends. The CDR3 spells CASSLAGGYGYTF. The CDR3 coding sequence is TGTGCCAGCAGCTTAGCGGGGGGCTATGGCTACACCTTC. Complete variable domain (other parts from reference TRBV11-2 and TRBJ1-2): EAGVAQSPRYKIIEKRQSVAFWCNPISGHATLYWYQQILGQGPKLLIQFQNNGVVDDSQLPKDRFSAERLKGVDSTLKIQPAKLEDSAVYLCASSLAGGYGYTFGSGTRLTVV.

The chain uses TRBV19 and TRBJ1-3; tentative D call: TRBD1 (6 bases). V lost 3 bases and J lost 5, with 20 bases in between. This CDR3 region has 17 residues. The germline CDR1 and CDR2 sequences are LNHDA and SQIVND (reference sequence). CDR3 in amino acids: CASSMTGTTTIRNTIYF. CDR3 nucleotides: TGTGCCAGTAGTATGACAGGAACAACTACAATCAGAAACACCATATATTTT.

The chain couples TRBV20-1 to TRBJ1-1; TRBD1 aligns across 7 bases. Germline values: CDR1 DFQATT, CDR2 SNEGSKA (reference sequence). V shed 8 bases and J 1 base; nucleotides not matched to a gene: 1. The CDR3 loop spans 11 amino acids. The CDR3 spells CSYRGNTEAFF. CDR3 DNA sequence: TGCAGTTACAGGGGGAACACTGAAGCTTTCTTT.

V is TRBV6-5 and J is TRBJ2-3; 10 nucleotides line up with TRBD1. Looked up from germline, CDR1 is MNHEY and CDR2 is SVGAGI. The CDR3 contains 16 residues. V lost 0 bases and J lost 3; bases outside the gene matches: 3. CDR3: CASSYSSGQGTDTQYF. The DNA for the CDR3 is TGTGCCAGCAGTTACTCCTCGGGACAGGGGACAGATACGCAGTATTTT.

This sequence joins TRBV30 and TRBJ1-1; D remains unclear. V lost 4 bases to trimming and J lost 4 bases, with 7 bases between them. This CDR3 region has 11 residues. Per germline, CDR1 GTSNPN and CDR2 SVGIG (reference sequence). The CDR3 protein is CAWIYITEAFF. For the CDR3, the DNA is TGTGCCTGGATCTATATCACTGAAGCTTTCTTT. Combining the CDR3 with reference TRBV30 and TRBJ1-1 gives the whole variable domain SQTIHQWPATLVQPVGSPLSLECTVEGTSNPNLYWYRQAAGRGLQLLFYSVGIGQISSEVPQNLSASRPQDRQFILSSKKLLLSDSGFYLCAWIYITEAFFGQGTRLTVV.

The table lists this clone with a few counts. The rearrangement links TRBV4-2 to TRBJ1-2; 9 bases map to TRBD1. Germline CDR1 is LGHNA and CDR2 is YNFKEQ. The CDR3 sequence is 15 residues long. Trimming took 0 bases from V and 5 from J; bases not matched to a gene: 4. Written as DNA, the CDR3 is TGTGCCAGCAGCCAAGATGGGACAGGGATATATGGCTACACCTTC. This sequence encodes CASSQDGTGIYGYTF.

The chain couples TRBV27 to TRBJ2-3; tentative D call: TRBD2 (5 bases). CDR3 length: 14 residues. CDR1 is MNHEY, CDR2 SMNVEV, per germline (reference sequence). V was cut by 6 bases and J by 1 base, with 11 bases left in between. CDR3 bases: TGTGCCAGCAGAGAGCGGCCTCGCACAGATACGCAGTATTTT. Protein: CASRERPRTDTQYF.

The chain couples TRBV27 to TRBJ2-5, with 9 bases identical to TRBD2. The CDR3 has 15 amino acids. The germline gives CDR1 MNHEY, CDR2 SMNVEV (reference sequence). Trimming removed 6 bases from V and 5 bases from J; junction bases left unmatched: 10. The CDR3 protein is CASRAAGGGRETQYF. The CDR3 coding sequence is TGTGCCAGCAGGGCAGCGGGGGGAGGTCGGGAGACCCAGTACTTC.

This clone was detected a few times. The gene calls are TRBV7-2 and TRBJ2-7, with a weak D call TRBD1 (6 bases). The germline V gene has CDR1 SGHTA and CDR2 FQGNSA. The CDR3 is 14 amino acids. V gave up 2 bases and J gave up 1 base, with 9 bases separating them. CDR3 DNA sequence: TGTGCCAGCAGCTTAATGAGGGGGTCCTACGAGCAGTACTTC. The encoded protein is CASSLMRGSYEQYF. Supplemented by reference TRBV7-2 and TRBJ2-7, the full variable domain reads GAGVSQSPSNKVTEKGKDVELRCDPISGHTALYWYRQSLGQGLEFLIYFQGNSAPDKSGLPSDRFSAERTGGSVSTLTIQRTQQEDSAVYLCASSLMRGSYEQYFGPGTRLTVT.

CDR3 sequence reads: CASSNPQGAANEKLFF. The CDR3 DNA follows: TGTGCCAGCAGTAATCCTCAGGGGGCGGCTAATGAAAAACTGTTTTTT. The chain is built from TRBV6-6 and TRBJ1-4, with 8 bases that match TRBD1. V lost 5 bases, J lost 3 bases, and 8 bases stayed unmatched. Germline lookup yields CDR1 MNHNY and CDR2 SVGAGI (reference sequence). There are 16 residues in the CDR3.

In nucleotides, the CDR3 is TGTGCCAGCAGCTTAGGGGCTAGCGGTTCTAGCACAGATACGCAGTATTTT. It specifies CASSLGASGSSTDTQYF. The J gene is TRBJ2-3, the V gene TRBV7-7; 7 nucleotides line up with TRBD2. The V gene end was trimmed by 1 base and the J gene end by 0 bases; junction bases not matched to a gene: 7. This CDR3 comprises 17 residues. Germline V gene lookup returns CDR1 SSHAT and CDR2 FNYEAQ (reference sequence).